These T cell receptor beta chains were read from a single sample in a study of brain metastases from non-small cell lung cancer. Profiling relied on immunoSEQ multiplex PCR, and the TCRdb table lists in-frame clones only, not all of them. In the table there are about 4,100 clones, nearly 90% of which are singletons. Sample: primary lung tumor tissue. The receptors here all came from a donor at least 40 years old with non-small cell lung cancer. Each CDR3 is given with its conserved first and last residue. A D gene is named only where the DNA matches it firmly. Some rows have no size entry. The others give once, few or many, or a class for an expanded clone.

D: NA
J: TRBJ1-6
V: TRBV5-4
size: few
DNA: TGTGCCAGCAGCTTGCAACGGGGAGATAATTCACCCCTCCACTTT
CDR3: CASSLQRGDNSPLHF

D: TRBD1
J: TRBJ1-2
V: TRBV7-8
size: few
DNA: TGTGCCAGCAGGATGACAGGGGACGGCTACACCTTC
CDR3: CASRMTGDGYTF

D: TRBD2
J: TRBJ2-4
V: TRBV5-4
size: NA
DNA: TGTGCCAGCAGCGCCCGACTAGCGGGAACCAAAAACATTCAGTACTTC
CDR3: CASSARLAGTKNIQYF

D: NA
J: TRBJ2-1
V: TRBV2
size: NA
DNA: TGTGCCAGCAAGAGGGACCTTTACAATGAGCAGTTCTTC
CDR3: CASKRDLYNEQFF

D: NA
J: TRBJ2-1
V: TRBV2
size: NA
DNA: TGTGCCAGCATTGCGACTAGCAGGGGGGCCACGATCTTC
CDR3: CASIATSRGATIF

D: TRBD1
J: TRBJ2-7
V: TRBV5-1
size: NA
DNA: TGCGCCAGCAGCTTACAGGGGGCCCCCTACGAGCAGTATTTC
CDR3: CASSLQGAPYEQYF

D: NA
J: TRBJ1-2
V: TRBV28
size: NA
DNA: TGTGCCAGCAGTTTATCGGTGAATGGCTACACCTTC
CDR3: CASSLSVNGYTF

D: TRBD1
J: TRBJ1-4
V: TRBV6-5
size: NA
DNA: TGTGCCAGCAGGTGGCAGGGGGCAACTAATGAAAAACTGTTTTTT
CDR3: CASRWQGATNEKLFF

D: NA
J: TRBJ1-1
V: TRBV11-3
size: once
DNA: TGTGCCAGCAGCCAACAGGGAAACACTGAAGCTTTCTTT
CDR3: CASSQQGNTEAFF

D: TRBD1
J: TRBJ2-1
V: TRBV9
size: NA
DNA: TGTGCCAGCAGCGGGACAGGGTGGGGGAATGAGCAGTTCTTC
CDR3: CASSGTGWGNEQFF

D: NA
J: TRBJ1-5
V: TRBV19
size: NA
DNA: TGTGCCAGTAGTCCAAAGCCGAGGCAGGGAGGGGGTCAGCCCCAGCATTTT
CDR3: CASSPKPRQGGGQPQHF